One sample yielded the 26 T cell receptor beta chains listed below, sequenced in a study of vaccination and CD4 T cells after COVID-19. These receptors' targets are unknown. Sequencing of cultured CD4+ T cell DNA used the Oncomine TCR Beta short-read assay. Using its own MiXCR run on the PCR reads, TCRdb lists one record per CDR3 protein. Of 20,000 to 30,000 distinct CDR3 sequences in the sample, roughly 42% are singletons; the top ten hold more than 6%. Treatment here: 10-day PBMC culture with coronavirus spike peptide pools or control peptides (ViraFEST assay). Sequences were obtained from CD4+ T cells from blood, cultured in vitro. The source of these receptors is a human donor who had recovered from COVID-19.

This clonotype was counted between two and nine times. V and J are TRBV7-8 and TRBJ2-7, with 8 bases identical to TRBD2. This CDR3 spans 15 amino acids. The germline CDR1 and CDR2 sequences are SGHVS and FQNEAQ. Germline trimming cut 2 bases from V and 0 bases from J; bases unmatched to any gene: 3. The CDR3 DNA follows: TGTGCCAGCAGCTTAACGGGAGGGATCTCCTACGAGCAGTACTTC. Protein: CASSLTGGISYEQYF.

The chain joins TRBV19 to TRBJ2-2, with TRBD1 identical over 9 bases. J was trimmed by 5 bases and V by 6 bases; bases with no gene match: 7. CDR1 and CDR2 (germline): LNHDA, SQIVND (reference sequence). The CDR3 spans 15 residues. The CDR3 here is CASRRTGVYTGELFF. The CDR3 DNA sequence: TGTGCCAGTAGAAGGACAGGGGTATATACCGGGGAGCTGTTTTTT.

The gene calls are TRBV6-1 and TRBJ2-2; a weak D match, TRBD2 (6 bases). V was pared by 8 bases and J by 1 base, with 8 bases between. There are 13 residues in the CDR3. Germline CDR1 is MNHNS and CDR2 is SASEGT. The DNA for the CDR3 is TGTGCCAGCTCGGGACTGAACACCGGGGAGCTGTTTTTT. It codes for CASSGLNTGELFF.

This chain uses TRBV6-5 with TRBJ2-7; D possibly corresponds to TRBD1 (5 bases). Germline CDR1 reads MNHEY; CDR2 reads SVGAGI. The CDR3 contains 17 residues. Trimming removed 0 bases at V and 3 bases at J, with 18 bases between. CDR3 sequence: CASSYSIPGHRYYEQYF. CDR3 coding DNA: TGTGCCAGCAGTTACTCGATACCAGGACACCGTTACTACGAGCAGTACTTC.

The CDR3 spells CASSLGSETQYF. As DNA, the CDR3 is TGTGCCAGCAGCTTAGGGAGTGAGACCCAGTACTTC. This chain connects TRBV11-3 to TRBJ2-5; no definite D call. The V end lost 1 base, the J end lost 5 bases, and 5 bases lay between the germline ends. From germline, CDR1 is SGHNT and CDR2 YENEEA. The CDR3 is 12 residues long.

This rearrangement joins TRBV15 to TRBJ1-1, with D possibly matching TRBD1 (6 bases). The CDR3 covers 16 residues. V was pared by 2 bases and J by 1 base, with 14 bases between. The germline gives CDR1 LNHNV, CDR2 YYDKDF (reference sequence). CDR3 bases: TGTGCCACCAGCAGATCTGCGGGACATACGAACACTGAAGCTTTCTTT. As protein: CATSRSAGHTNTEAFF.

The rearrangement uses TRBV20-1 and TRBJ1-1; the D gene is possibly TRBD1 (5 bases). V was trimmed by 2 bases and J by 4 bases, leaving 23 bases between them. The germline V gene encodes CDR1 DFQATT and CDR2 SNEGSKA (reference sequence). The CDR3 covers 17 residues. Written as DNA, the CDR3 is TGCAGTGCTAGAAGCGGGGGGAGAGGCCCAGTGGGCACTGAAGCTTTCTTT. This gives the protein CSARSGGRGPVGTEAFF.

The J gene is TRBJ2-7, the V gene TRBV6-1; D not certain. Trimming cost V 0 bases and J 2 bases, with 5 bases left between them. The length of the CDR3 is 13 residues. CDR1 is MNHNS, CDR2 SASEGT, per germline. The CDR3 here is CASSEAPAYEQYF. The CDR3 DNA reads as TGTGCCAGCAGTGAAGCGCCGGCCTACGAGCAGTACTTC.

This clonotype turned up a few times. The chain employs TRBV20-1 and TRBJ2-7; TRBD2 matches 16 bases. This CDR3 has 17 amino acids. The germline CDR1 and CDR2 sequences are DFQATT and SNEGSKA (reference sequence). Trimming cost V 3 bases and J 7 bases; bases outside gene matches: 12. CDR3 bases: TGCAGTGCTAGTGGGACTAGCGGGAGGGCCGTTACGAGAGAGCAGTACTTC. Protein product: CSASGTSGRAVTREQYF.

The CDR3 sequence: CASSGLAGGGHTDTQYF. In DNA form, the CDR3 reads TGTGCCAGTAGTGGACTAGCGGGAGGAGGACACACAGATACGCAGTATTTT. The rearrangement links TRBV19 to TRBJ2-3; TRBD2 matches at 14 bases. Germline CDR1 reads LNHDA; CDR2 reads SQIVND (reference sequence). Trimming cost V 5 bases and J 2 bases; bases outside gene matches: 6. This CDR3 comprises 17 residues.

CDR3 loop: CASSFLGGNTEAFF. The CDR3 nucleotides are TGTGCCAGCAGCTTCCTGGGCGGGAACACTGAAGCTTTCTTT. This rearrangement joins TRBV7-8 to TRBJ1-1; D is uncertain. This CDR3 has 14 residues. Germline V CDR1 and CDR2: SGHVS, FQNEAQ. V was trimmed by 3 bases and J by 1 base, leaving 9 bases between them.

This chain joins TRBV28 and TRBJ1-5, with TRBD1 identical over 7 bases. Germline V gene lookup returns CDR1 MDHEN and CDR2 SYDVKM. The CDR3 spans 14 residues. Germline trimming cut 6 bases from V and 6 bases from J; bases unmatched to any gene: 8. The CDR3: CASRQGQAVQPQHF. CDR3 coding DNA: TGTGCCAGCAGGCAAGGACAGGCGGTTCAGCCCCAGCATTTT. The variable domain in full, completed from reference TRBV28 and TRBJ1-5, reads DVKVTQSSRYLVKRTGEKVFLECVQDMDHENMFWYRQDPGLGLRLIYFSYDVKMKEKGDIPEGYSVSREKKERFSLILESASTNQTSMYLCASRQGQAVQPQHFGDGTRLSIL.

This clonotype was observed a few times. The chain is built from TRBV19 and TRBJ1-1; D might be TRBD1 (5 bases). Per germline, CDR1 LNHDA and CDR2 SQIVND (reference sequence). This CDR3 comprises 13 residues. Trimming shortened V by 11 bases and J by 10 bases, and 23 bases separated the two germline ends. CDR3 sequence reads: CAASSSQGLVAFF. The DNA for the CDR3 is TGTGCCGCCAGTAGCTCGCAGGGTCTGGTAGCTTTCTTT.

The chain joins TRBV19 to TRBJ1-2; perhaps TRBD1 as D (6 bases). The CDR3 extends over 14 amino acids. Trimming removed 4 bases at V and 6 bases at J, with 15 bases between. CDR1 is LNHDA and CDR2 is SQIVND in the germline V gene (reference sequence). The CDR3 nucleotides are TGTGCCAGTAGTAGGGGGGGCCTTGCGCATGGCTACACCTTC. It is translated as CASSRGGLAHGYTF.

This clonotype was observed a few times. The chain employs TRBV7-2 and TRBJ2-7; the match to TRBD1 covers 8 bases. Per germline, CDR1 SGHTA and CDR2 FQGNSA. Trimming removed 4 bases from V and 2 bases from J; junction bases left unmatched: 4. The CDR3 loop spans 14 amino acids. The CDR3 DNA is TGTGCCAGCAGCTCACCGGGACAGGCCTACGAGCAGTACTTC. It is translated as CASSSPGQAYEQYF. Based on the CDR3 plus reference TRBV7-2 and TRBJ2-7, the full variable domain is GAGVSQSPSNKVTEKGKDVELRCDPISGHTALYWYRQSLGQGLEFLIYFQGNSAPDKSGLPSDRFSAERTGGSVSTLTIQRTQQEDSAVYLCASSSPGQAYEQYFGPGTRLTVT.

This chain uses TRBV28 with TRBJ1-3, with D hard to call. This CDR3 comprises 16 residues. Per germline, CDR1 MDHEN and CDR2 SYDVKM. V lost 2 bases and J 0 bases, leaving 11 bases between the germline ends. The CDR3 sequence is CASSLGGLISGNTIYF. DNA of the CDR3: TGTGCCAGCAGTTTAGGAGGGCTAATCTCTGGAAACACCATATATTTT.

V is TRBV28 and J is TRBJ2-7; TRBD1 aligns across 10 bases. V was pared by 4 bases and J by 7 bases, with 22 bases of the junction left unmatched. The CDR3 totals 19 residues. The germline gives CDR1 MDHEN, CDR2 SYDVKM. The CDR3 sequence: CASSSGQGPWGLEDFEQYF. In nucleotides, the CDR3 is TGTGCCAGCAGTTCGGGACAGGGGCCTTGGGGCCTTGAAGATTTTGAGCAGTACTTC.

This clonotype has a handful of counts. J is TRBJ1-1 and V is TRBV28; 7 bases are shared with TRBD1. V lost 4 bases and J lost 10; bases outside the gene matches: 15. The germline V gene encodes CDR1 MDHEN and CDR2 SYDVKM. This CDR3 comprises 15 residues. The CDR3 is CASSSTVQGKIGAFF. The CDR3 DNA reads TGTGCCAGCAGTTCAACGGTACAGGGGAAGATAGGAGCTTTCTTT.

The CDR3 region is CASSLVEVGNSPLHF. The CDR3 DNA sequence: TGTGCCAGCAGCTTGGTGGAAGTAGGGAATTCACCCCTCCACTTT. The genes are TRBV5-5 and TRBJ1-6; unclear D gene. Germline CDR1 and CDR2: SGHKS and YYEKEE (reference sequence). The V gene lost 0 bases and the J gene lost 7 bases, with 11 bases spanning the gap. There are 15 residues in the CDR3.

This clonotype has more than one count but fewer than ten. The chain carries TRBV24-1 and TRBJ2-1; possible D gene TRBD2, 6 bases. The V gene's germline CDR1 is KGHDR and CDR2 SFDVKD. Trimming took 3 bases from V and 9 from J, leaving 17 bases between them. The CDR3 runs 15 residues. The CDR3: CATSDLRASATEQFF. In DNA, the CDR3 is TGTGCCACCAGTGATCTCCGGGCTAGCGCCACTGAGCAGTTCTTC.

DNA of the CDR3: TGTGCCAGCAGCTTAGACAGGTTCACCGGGGAGCTGTTTTTT. This encodes CASSLDRFTGELFF. The rearrangement uses TRBV7-2 and TRBJ2-2; a weak D match, TRBD1 (5 bases). The CDR3 is 14 residues long. With 1 base removed from V and 4 bases from J, the gap between germline ends came to 7 bases. Germline loops: CDR1 SGHTA, CDR2 FQGNSA.

In this sample, this clonotype turned up a few times. The chain couples TRBV20-1 to TRBJ1-5; D call uncertain. Trimming took off 3 bases at V and 2 bases at J, with 8 bases between the two ends. The CDR3 loop spans 13 amino acids. Germline-derived CDR1 and CDR2 are DFQATT and SNEGSKA (reference sequence). This chain's CDR3 is CSARAEGNQPQHF. The CDR3, as DNA: TGCAGTGCTAGGGCAGAAGGCAATCAGCCCCAGCATTTT.

The chain links TRBV6-2 or TRBV6-3 to TRBJ1-1; D gene unclear. CDR3 length: 14 amino acids. Germline CDR1 MNHEY, CDR2 SVGEGT. The V gene lost 3 bases and the J gene lost 1 base, with 9 bases spanning the gap. In DNA, the CDR3 is TGTGCCAGCAGTTATGACCCTGGGAACACTGAAGCTTTCTTT. This translates into CASSYDPGNTEAFF.

The chain couples TRBV11-3 to TRBJ2-7, with TRBD2 matching 10 bases. The CDR3 covers 16 residues. With 2 bases clipped from V and 0 bases from J, the junction kept 4 bases outside the gene matches. Looked up from germline, CDR1 is SGHNT and CDR2 is YENEEA. The CDR3 loop reads CASSLRPSGGSYEQYF. The CDR3 region has the DNA TGTGCCAGCAGCTTAAGACCTAGCGGGGGCTCCTACGAGCAGTACTTC.

The chain has TRBV7-2 and TRBJ2-5; 8 bases are shared with TRBD2. The V and J ends lost 2 bases and 4 bases, in that order; junction bases with no gene match: 3. This CDR3 comprises 14 residues. Germline V CDR1 and CDR2: SGHTA, FQGNSA. CDR3 loop: CASSLMAGGETQYF. The CDR3 DNA is TGTGCCAGCAGCTTAATGGCGGGAGGAGAGACCCAGTACTTC.

This clonotype was observed a handful of times. The chain employs TRBV7-9 and TRBJ2-6, with D hard to call. The germline gives CDR1 SEHNR, CDR2 FQNEAQ (reference sequence). V lost 4 bases, J lost 4 bases, and 11 bases lay in between. CDR3 length: 15 amino acids. Here the CDR3 DNA reads TGTGCCAGCAGCTCGACCGATAAGGGGGCCAACGTCCTGACTTTC. Protein product: CASSSTDKGANVLTF.